This T cell receptor beta chain was sequenced in a study of cytomegalovirus exposure and HLA in healthy donors. Looking at the study overall: HLA-typed donors contributed approximately 86 million unique TCRs, which were held in an early data release.

Study conclusions and caveats: TCR association rates varied by HLA locus in a later analysis, with DRB1 highest and HLA-C lowest. The sole available immune exposure information was CMV serostatus.

PCR used 60 Vbeta primers and 13 Jbeta primers. Sequencing used immunoSEQ multiplex PCR; TCRdb keeps in-frame clones, though not all of them. In the table there are 150,000 or so clones, 74% of which are singletons. This CDR3 spans 17 amino acids. V lost 6 bases, J lost 3 bases, and 7 bases stayed unmatched. Germline values: CDR1 SGHDN, CDR2 FVKESK. Remarks on this clone: What it binds is not known.

This clonotype originated in a man aged 18 to 30 in good health and CMV-seropositive. The rearrangement joins TRBV14 to TRBJ2-3; 15 positions match TRBD2. Sequencing input: PBMCs. Written as DNA, the CDR3 is TGTGCCAGCAGTCGGACTAGCGGGAGGGCCAGGACAGATACGCAGTATTTT. This gives the protein CASSRTSGRARTDTQYF.